Following are 2 T cell receptor beta chains from one sample sequenced in a study of cytomegalovirus exposure and HLA in healthy donors. TCRdb's table, derived via immunoSEQ multiplex PCR, lists solely in-frame clones and lacks some. The repertoire holds about 130,000 clones, 75% to 90% seen once, with approximately 9.2% in the top ten. The specimen sequenced was PBMCs. These receptors all stem from a woman aged 18-30 years in good health and CMV-seropositive.

This chain links TRBV19 with TRBJ1-1, with a weak D call TRBD1 (6 bases). The CDR3 is 13 residues long. The V and J ends lost 3 bases and 8 bases respectively, with 13 bases between them. Germline assignment: CDR1 LNHDA and CDR2 SQIVND (reference sequence). CDR3 protein: CASSMGARREAFF. As DNA, the CDR3 is TGTGCCAGTAGTATGGGGGCCCGAAGGGAAGCTTTCTTT.

The V and J genes are TRBV7-2 and TRBJ1-5; tentatively, D is TRBD1 (5 bases). Germline V gene sequence: CDR1 SGHTA, CDR2 FQGNSA. This CDR3 is built from 15 residues. Trimming removed 1 base from V and 4 bases from J, with 11 bases in between. CDR3 sequence: CASSLEGLWNQPQHF. Written as DNA, the CDR3 is TGTGCCAGCAGCTTAGAGGGGCTGTGGAATCAGCCCCAGCATTTT.